This T cell receptor beta chain was identified during a study of OX40 agonist ivuxolimab in advanced cancers. Study-wide context: Patients undergoing dose escalation presented with hepatocellular carcinoma, melanoma, renal cell or head and neck cancer.

Using immunoSEQ multiplex PCR, the repertoire was profiled, and TCRdb retains in-frame clones only, with some absent. The sample has 55,000 to 70,000 clones; roughly 84% are singletons. A word on this clone: What it binds is unknown.

Study-level findings and limits: Not determined was the antigen specificity of the expanded peripheral T cells.

The receptor was derived from an adult with an advanced solid tumor such as melanoma, head and neck, liver or kidney cancer. The sequenced sample was CD4+ or CD8+ T cells sorted from blood, obtained in a trial of the OX40 agonist ivuxolimab.

The CDR3 protein is CASSPTEETQYF. CDR3 coding DNA: TGTGCCAGCAGCCCAACGGAGGAGACCCAGTACTTC. J is TRBJ2-5 and V is TRBV9, with D hard to call. The ends were cut back, 4 bases at V and 5 bases at J, with 9 bases in the middle. This CDR3 is 12 amino acids long. Looked up from germline, CDR1 is SGDLS and CDR2 is YYNGEE. Combining the CDR3 with reference TRBV9 and TRBJ2-5 gives the whole variable domain DSGVTQTPKHLITATGQRVTLRCSPRSGDLSVYWYQQSLDQGLQFLIQYYNGEERAKGNILERFSAQQFPDLHSELNLSSLELGDSALYFCASSPTEETQYFGPGTRLLVL.